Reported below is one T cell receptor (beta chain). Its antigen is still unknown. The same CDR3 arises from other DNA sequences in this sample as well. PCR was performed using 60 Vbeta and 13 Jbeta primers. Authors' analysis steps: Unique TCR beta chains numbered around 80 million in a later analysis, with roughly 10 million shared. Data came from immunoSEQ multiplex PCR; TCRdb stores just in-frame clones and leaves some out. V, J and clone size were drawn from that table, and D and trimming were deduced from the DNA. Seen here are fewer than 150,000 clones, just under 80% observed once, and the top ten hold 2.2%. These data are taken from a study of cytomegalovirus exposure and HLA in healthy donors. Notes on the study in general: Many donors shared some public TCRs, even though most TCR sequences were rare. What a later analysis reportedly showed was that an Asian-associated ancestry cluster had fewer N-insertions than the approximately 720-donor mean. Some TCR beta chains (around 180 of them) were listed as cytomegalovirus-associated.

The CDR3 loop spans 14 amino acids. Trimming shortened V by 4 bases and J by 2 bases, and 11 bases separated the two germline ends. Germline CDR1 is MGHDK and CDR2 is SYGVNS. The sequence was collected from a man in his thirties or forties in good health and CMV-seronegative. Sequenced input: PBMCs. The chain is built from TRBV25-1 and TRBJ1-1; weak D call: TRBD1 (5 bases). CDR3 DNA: TGTGCCAGCAGTGGCAACACAGGTAACACTGAAGCTTTCTTT. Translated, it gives CASSGNTGNTEAFF.